Listed here are 11 T cell receptor beta chains from one sample, sequenced in a study of shared clonotypes between healthy human individuals. The table came from immunoSEQ multiplex PCR; TCRdb's copy has only in-frame clones and leaves some out. The sample has approximately 700,000 clones, around three quarters seen once; the top ten hold roughly 1.9%. Sequencing input: memory CD4+ T cells sorted from blood. Subset meaning: CD45RA-negative fraction. The source of these receptors is a woman aged 25 to 45 in good health.

The CDR3 coding sequence is TGCGCCAGCAGCCCGGGCCCCCTAGCTGGGCCAGATACGCAGTATTTT. It yields the protein CASSPGPLAGPDTQYF. V is TRBV5-1 and J is TRBJ2-3, with D perhaps matching TRBD2 (5 bases). Germline CDR1 and CDR2: SGHRS and YFSETQ. Trimming took 4 bases from V and 4 from J, leaving 19 bases between them. The CDR3 length is 16 residues. Full variable domain (remainder filled in from reference TRBV5-1 and TRBJ2-3): KAGVTQTPRYLIKTRGQQVTLSCSPISGHRSVSWYQQTPGQGLQFLFEYFSETQRNKGNFPGRFSGRQFSNSRSEMNVSTLELGDSALYLCASSPGPLAGPDTQYFGPGTRLTVL.

This clone appeared once. The DNA is left out, because the CDR3 cannot be placed on it with certainty; the CDR3 is given as TCRdb lists it. This rearrangement joins TRBV28 to TRBJ2-1; the table's D call TRBD1 went unverified against the DNA. From germline, CDR1 is MDHEN and CDR2 SYDVKM. The CDR3 length is 12 residues, termini included. This chain's CDR3 is CASSLWGQGAFF.

V and J are TRBV6-5 and TRBJ2-2, with D possibly called TRBD1 or TRBD2 (5 bases each). Germline V gene sequence: CDR1 MNHEY, CDR2 SVGAGI. This CDR3 is 15 amino acids long. V gave up 6 bases and J gave up 4 bases, with 15 bases separating them. The CDR3 reads CASSPRDRATGELFF. The CDR3 coding sequence is TGTGCCAGCAGCCCTAGGGACCGGGCCACCGGGGAGCTGTTTTTT.

The chain is built from TRBV5-8 and TRBJ1-2; D is uncertain. CDR3 length: 15 amino acids. Germline V gene lookup returns CDR1 SGHTS and CDR2 YDEGEE. V was cut by 6 bases and J by 2 bases, with 17 bases left in between. This CDR3 reads CASTPWVQRNYGYTF. The CDR3 DNA is TGTGCCAGCACCCCGTGGGTACAGCGAAACTATGGCTACACCTTC.

DNA of the CDR3: TGCAGCGTTTCAGACGCGTACGAGCAGTACTTC. Protein product: CSVSDAYEQYF. The rearrangement uses TRBV29-1 and TRBJ2-7, with no clear D. The CDR3 totals 11 residues. V was shortened by 5 bases and J by 4 bases, with 9 bases between the two germline ends. Germline V gives CDR1 SQVTM, CDR2 ANQGSEA.

This clone turned up a few times. The chain employs TRBV6-6 and TRBJ1-2; possible D gene TRBD1, 5 bases. Trimming left V 0 bases short and J 7 bases short, with 9 bases between. Germline lookup yields CDR1 MNHNY and CDR2 SVGAGI (reference sequence). The CDR3 totals 13 residues. CDR3 DNA sequence: TGTGCCAGCAGTTACTCAGGGGAATCTGGCTACACCTTC. Translating gives CASSYSGESGYTF.

The rearrangement links TRBV30 to TRBJ2-5; 10 nucleotides line up with TRBD2. V lost 2 bases and J lost 4; bases outside the gene matches: 7. CDR1 and CDR2 (germline): GTSNPN, SVGIG (reference sequence). There are 15 residues in the CDR3. This CDR3 reads CAWSRAGGPTETQYF. The CDR3 DNA is TGTGCCTGGAGTAGAGCGGGAGGGCCCACAGAGACCCAGTACTTC.

This chain connects TRBV5-1 to TRBJ1-2, with D uncertain. The CDR3 consists of 14 residues. Trimming left V 2 bases short and J 1 base short, with 9 bases between. CDR1 and CDR2 (germline): SGHRS, YFSETQ. The CDR3 nucleotides are TGCGCCAGCAGCTTTAACAGTTTTAACTATGGCTACACCTTC. This gives the protein CASSFNSFNYGYTF. Combining the CDR3 with reference TRBV5-1 and TRBJ1-2 gives the whole variable domain KAGVTQTPRYLIKTRGQQVTLSCSPISGHRSVSWYQQTPGQGLQFLFEYFSETQRNKGNFPGRFSGRQFSNSRSEMNVSTLELGDSALYLCASSFNSFNYGYTFGSGTRLTVV.

The chain has TRBV18 and TRBJ1-1; D is possibly TRBD1 (5 bases). Looked up from germline, CDR1 is KGHSH and CDR2 is LQKENI. The CDR3 is 16 residues long. Trimming took 6 bases from V and 0 from J, leaving 17 bases between them. The CDR3 loop reads CASSGGEITLNTEAFF. For the CDR3, the DNA is TGTGCCAGCTCTGGGGGAGAAATTACTTTGAACACTGAAGCTTTCTTT.

The CDR3 loop is CASSLALGLVSSYNEQFF. In DNA, the CDR3 is TGTGCCAGCAGCTTAGCGCTGGGACTAGTGAGCTCCTACAATGAGCAGTTCTTC. The rearrangement joins TRBV7-2 to TRBJ2-1; 8 bases map to TRBD2. Germline CDR1 SGHTA, CDR2 FQGNSA. J lost 0 bases, V lost 0 bases, and 7 bases had no gene match. The CDR3 runs 18 residues.

The V and J genes are TRBV29-1 and TRBJ2-6; 8 bases align to TRBD2. V dropped 5 bases and J dropped 2; count of bases not matched to a gene: 2. CDR1 is SQVTM and CDR2 is ANQGSEA in the germline V gene. CDR3 size: 14 residues. CDR3 bases: TGCAGCGTTCAGCGGGGGACTGGGGCCAACGTCCTGACTTTC. Protein product: CSVQRGTGANVLTF.